These T cell receptor beta chains were read from a single sample in a study of blood T cell repertoires in COVID-19. The protocol was immunoSEQ multiplex PCR, while the TCRdb copy is restricted to in-frame clones and leaves out a portion. The data contain about 160,000 clones, 85% to 95% of them singletons. The sequencing sample was made of peripheral blood. The receptors were sampled from a woman aged 45-60 years with acute or convalescent COVID-19. Both conserved end residues are part of each CDR3. D genes are given only for firm matches. The listing skips clone size in some rows; elsewhere it reads once, few, many or a size class.

V: TRBV24-1; size: NA; D: TRBD2; J: TRBJ2-3; CDR3: CATSDLKSGGVSTDTQYF; DNA: TGTGCCACCAGTGATTTGAAGAGCGGGGGAGTAAGCACAGATACGCAGTATTTT
V: TRBV28; size: NA; D: NA; J: TRBJ1-5; CDR3: CATHPYDGGGGQPQHF; DNA: TGTGCCACCCATCCGTATGACGGGGGCGGGGGTCAGCCCCAGCATTTT
V: TRBV11-2; size: NA; D: TRBD1; J: TRBJ1-2; CDR3: CASSPDRGYGYTF; DNA: TGTGCCAGCAGCCCGGACAGGGGCTATGGCTACACCTTC
V: TRBV28; size: NA; D: NA; J: TRBJ1-5; CDR3: CASSFVSHHQPQHF; DNA: TGTGCCAGCAGTTTTGTGAGCCACCATCAGCCCCAGCATTTT
V: TRBV2; size: NA; D: NA; J: TRBJ1-4; CDR3: CASYRDEKLFF; DNA: TGTGCCAGTTATCGGGATGAAAAACTGTTTTTT
V: TRBV7-2; size: NA; D: NA; J: TRBJ1-3; CDR3: CASSFGGSSGNTIYF; DNA: TGTGCCAGCAGCTTCGGCGGGAGCTCTGGAAACACCATATATTTT
V: TRBV19; size: NA; D: NA; J: TRBJ1-2; CDR3: CASSTKGAIGGYTF; DNA: TGTGCCAGTAGTACCAAAGGGGCCATTGGAGGCTACACCTTC
V: TRBV15; size: few; D: NA; J: TRBJ1-1; CDR3: CATSRHMNTEAFF; DNA: TGTGCCACCAGCAGACACATGAACACTGAAGCTTTCTTT
V: TRBV27; size: once; D: NA; J: TRBJ1-4; CDR3: CASWTATNEKLFF; DNA: TGTGCCAGCTGGACAGCAACTAATGAAAAACTGTTTTTT
V: TRBV2; size: NA; D: NA; J: TRBJ1-1; CDR3: CASIEGGGINTEAFF; DNA: TGTGCCAGCATAGAGGGGGGAGGGATAAACACTGAAGCTTTCTTT
V: TRBV3-1/TRBV3-2; size: NA; D: TRBD2; J: TRBJ2-1; CDR3: CASSHGGISGRNGEQFF; DNA: TGTGCCAGCAGCCACGGGGGGATCTCAGGGAGGAACGGTGAGCAGTTCTTC
V: TRBV6-2/TRBV6-3; size: NA; D: NA; J: TRBJ2-7; CDR3: CASSYGAVTYEQYF; DNA: TGTGCCAGCAGTTACGGGGCCGTCACCTACGAGCAGTACTTC
V: TRBV29-1; size: NA; D: NA; J: TRBJ2-1; CDR3: CSARGGATNEQFF; DNA: TGCAGCGCCCGAGGAGGGGCGACCAATGAGCAGTTCTTC
V: TRBV11-2; size: NA; D: NA; J: TRBJ1-2; CDR3: CASSLGHAGGYTF; DNA: TGTGCCAGCAGCTTAGGGCACGCGGGGGGCTACACCTTC
V: TRBV12-3/TRBV12-4; size: once; D: NA; J: TRBJ2-2; CDR3: CASSPTYGGELFF; DNA: TGTGCCAGCAGCCCCACGTACGGCGGGGAGCTGTTTTTT
V: TRBV28; size: NA; D: NA; J: TRBJ2-7; CDR3: CASSSRELRYEQYF; DNA: TGTGCCAGCAGTTCCCGGGAACTTCGCTACGAGCAGTACTTC
V: TRBV7-9; size: NA; D: TRBD1; J: TRBJ2-1; CDR3: CASSSDRVGDEQFF; DNA: TGTGCCAGCAGCTCGGACAGGGTGGGCGATGAGCAGTTCTTC
V: TRBV7-9; size: NA; D: TRBD2; J: TRBJ2-5; CDR3: CASRQTSGGTQSGTQYF; DNA: TGTGCCAGCAGACAGACTAGCGGGGGGACCCAGTCGGGGACCCAGTACTTC
V: TRBV9; size: NA; D: TRBD1; J: TRBJ1-5; CDR3: CASSVTGEDQPQHF; DNA: TGTGCCAGCAGCGTCACAGGGGAAGATCAGCCCCAGCATTTT
V: TRBV30; size: NA; D: NA; J: TRBJ2-5; CDR3: CAWSVRGLPQETQYF; DNA: TGTGCCTGGAGTGTGAGGGGACTGCCACAAGAGACCCAGTACTTC
V: TRBV15; size: NA; D: TRBD1; J: TRBJ1-5; CDR3: CATSRVPRGNPNQPQHF; DNA: TGTGCCACCAGCAGAGTCCCCAGGGGGAACCCAAATCAGCCCCAGCATTTT
V: TRBV30; size: NA; D: NA; J: TRBJ2-5; CDR3: CAWSVVGGFRDLRETQYF; DNA: TGTGCCTGGAGTGTAGTGGGTGGCTTCCGGGACTTAAGGGAGACCCAGTACTTC
V: TRBV5-5; size: NA; D: TRBD1; J: TRBJ1-5; CDR3: CASSRRGQGASQPQHF; DNA: TGTGCCAGCAGCCGTCGGGGACAGGGGGCATCTCAGCCCCAGCATTTT
V: TRBV19; size: NA; D: TRBD1; J: TRBJ1-6; CDR3: CASSRQGLGSPLHF; DNA: TGTGCCAGTAGTCGACAGGGCCTGGGGTCACCCCTCCACTTT
V: TRBV6-5; size: few; D: NA; J: TRBJ1-6; CDR3: CASSYSQGYNSPLHF; DNA: TGTGCCAGCAGTTACTCGCAGGGCTATAATTCACCCCTCCACTTT
V: TRBV18; size: NA; D: NA; J: TRBJ1-2; CDR3: CASSTTQGGGIYGYTF; DNA: TGTGCCAGCTCAACAACCCAGGGTGGCGGAATCTATGGCTACACCTTC
V: TRBV12-3/TRBV12-4; size: NA; D: NA; J: TRBJ2-1; CDR3: CASSSSNEQFF; DNA: TGTGCCAGCAGTTCCTCCAATGAGCAGTTCTTC
V: TRBV24-1; size: NA; D: NA; J: TRBJ2-5; CDR3: CATSDAGLSGTQYF; DNA: TGTGCCACCAGTGATGCGGGACTTAGCGGGACCCAGTACTTC
V: TRBV2; size: NA; D: TRBD1; J: TRBJ1-1; CDR3: CASSRQGPNTEAFF; DNA: TGTGCCAGCAGTCGACAGGGGCCGAACACTGAAGCTTTCTTT
V: TRBV24-1; size: NA; D: NA; J: TRBJ2-7; CDR3: CATSDLNGGEQYF; DNA: TGTGCCACCAGTGATCTAAACGGGGGCGAGCAGTACTTC
V: TRBV19; size: NA; D: NA; J: TRBJ1-2; CDR3: CASSTGANYGYTF; DNA: TGTGCCAGTAGTACAGGGGCTAACTATGGCTACACCTTC
V: TRBV4-3; size: NA; D: NA; J: TRBJ1-5; CDR3: CASSQGQGGNQPQHF; DNA: TGCGCCAGCAGCCAAGGGCAGGGAGGGAATCAGCCCCAGCATTTT
V: TRBV7-2; size: NA; D: NA; J: TRBJ2-1; CDR3: CASSPTSQGSYNEQFF; DNA: TGTGCCAGCAGCCCCACTTCCCAGGGGTCCTACAATGAGCAGTTCTTC
V: TRBV6-2/TRBV6-3; size: NA; D: TRBD2; J: TRBJ2-7; CDR3: CASSYGFGGSYEQYF; DNA: TGTGCCAGCAGTTACGGGTTCGGGGGGTCCTACGAGCAGTACTTC
V: TRBV30; size: NA; D: NA; J: TRBJ1-2; CDR3: CAWLTVYGYTF; DNA: TGTGCCTGGTTGACTGTCTATGGCTACACCTTC
V: TRBV3-1/TRBV3-2; size: NA; D: NA; J: TRBJ2-3; CDR3: CASSQVPSTDTQYF; DNA: TGTGCCAGCAGCCAAGTTCCGTCGACAGATACGCAGTATTTT
V: TRBV19; size: NA; D: NA; J: TRBJ2-5; CDR3: CASTGTKETQYF; DNA: TGTGCCAGTACCGGGACAAAGGAGACCCAGTACTTC
V: TRBV24-1; size: NA; D: NA; J: TRBJ1-2; CDR3: CATSDRRGELNGYTF; DNA: TGTGCCACCAGTGACAGGAGGGGAGAACTTAATGGCTACACCTTC